This T cell receptor beta chain was profiled in a study of control samples from healthy donors and cancer patients. The table came from immunoSEQ multiplex PCR; TCRdb's copy has only in-frame clones and leaves some out. The sample holds fewer than 150,000 clones; roughly 92% are singletons and the top ten take about 7.2%. The germline CDR1 and CDR2 sequences are LGHNA and YSLEER. The CDR3 spans 16 residues. The V and J ends lost 4 bases and 2 bases respectively, with 17 bases between them. The receptor was derived from a woman aged 18-29 years in good health. Sequencing was done on a sample of blood. This chain uses TRBV4-3 with TRBJ2-5, with a weak D call TRBD1 (6 bases). CDR3 protein: CASSRYRDNPQETQYF. The CDR3 DNA sequence: TGCGCCAGCAGCCGTTACCGGGACAACCCACAAGAGACCCAGTACTTC.